This is a list of T cell receptor beta chains from one sample in a study of breast tumors, draining lymph nodes, adjacent tissues. TCRdb analysed the multiplex PCR reads with MiXCR anew, one entry per CDR3 protein. The table includes about 180,000 distinct CDR3 sequences, 33% detected once. The sample comprised axillary lymph node tissue. Every receptor here comes from a female donor with breast cancer. Some clones in this sample may be carry-over from other donors' samples. Both conserved end residues are part of each CDR3. A D gene is named only where the DNA matches it firmly. The size entry is marked missing in some rows and otherwise reads once, few, many or a size class.

clone_size	j_call	v_call	d_call	cdr3_aa	cdr3_nt
many	TRBJ2-5	TRBV6-6	-	CASLDPSVQETQYF	TGTGCCAGCTTAGACCCCAGCGTCCAAGAGACCCAGTACTTC
medium-sized	TRBJ2-5	TRBV24-1	TRBD2	CATSDWSGGGQETQYF	TGTGCCACCAGTGATTGGTCGGGGGGGGGTCAAGAGACCCAGTACTTC
many	TRBJ2-1	TRBV30	TRBD2	CAWTQLAGDFQFF	TGTGCCTGGACTCAACTAGCGGGAGACTTTCAGTTCTTC
-	TRBJ1-6	TRBV5-1	-	CASSLNGADKSSYNSPLHF	TGCGCCAGCAGCTTGAACGGGGCGGACAAGAGCTCCTATAATTCACCCCTCCACTTT
-	TRBJ2-5	TRBV11-2	-	CASSLGPSATQETQYF	TGTGCCAGCAGCTTAGGCCCCTCGGCTACACAAGAGACCCAGTACTTC
many	TRBJ1-4	TRBV19	-	CASRAEKLFF	TGTGCCAGTAGGGCTGAAAAACTGTTTTTT
many	TRBJ1-2	TRBV6-5	-	CASSYSSRLSYGYTF	TGTGCCAGCAGTTACTCGAGCCGACTAAGCTATGGCTACACCTTC
-	TRBJ2-5	TRBV13	TRBD2	CTSSPRLKAGGRETQYF	TGTACCAGCAGCCCCCGTCTAAAAGCGGGGGGCCGAGAGACCCAGTACTTC
-	TRBJ2-6	TRBV20-1	-	CSASEQGWANVLTF	TGCAGTGCTAGTGAACAGGGATGGGCCAACGTCCTGACTTTC
many	TRBJ2-7	TRBV7-3	TRBD1	CASSPSPTGSDEQYF	TGTGCCAGCAGCCCCTCCCCGACAGGGTCCGACGAGCAGTACTTC